This TCR beta chain was captured by sequencing in a study of technical replicates of blood from several donors. Produced via immunoSEQ multiplex PCR; TCRdb's table is partial and in-frame only. This table has 60,000 to 90,000 clones, around 95% appearing once. V lost 4 bases, J lost 13 bases, and 8 bases stayed unmatched. Per germline, CDR1 SEHNR and CDR2 FQNEAQ (reference sequence). The CDR3 length is 14 residues. The sequencing input was T cells isolated from PBMCs. This sequence originates from a human donor in good health. The chain carries TRBV7-9 and TRBJ1-6; 9 positions agree with TRBD1. In DNA form, the CDR3 reads TGTGCCAGCAGCTCCGGGACAGGGCGTTTCCCCCTCCACTTT. This codes for CASSSGTGRFPLHF.